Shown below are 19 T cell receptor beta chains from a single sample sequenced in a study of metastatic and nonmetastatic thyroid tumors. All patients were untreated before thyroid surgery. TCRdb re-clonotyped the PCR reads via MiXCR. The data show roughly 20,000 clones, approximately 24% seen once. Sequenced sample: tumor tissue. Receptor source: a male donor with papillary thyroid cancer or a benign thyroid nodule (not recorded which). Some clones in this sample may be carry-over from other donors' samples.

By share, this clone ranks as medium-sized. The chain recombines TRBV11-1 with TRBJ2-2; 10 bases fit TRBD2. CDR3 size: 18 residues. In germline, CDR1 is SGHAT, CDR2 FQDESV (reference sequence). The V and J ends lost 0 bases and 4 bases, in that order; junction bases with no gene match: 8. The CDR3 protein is CASSLATSGVRATGELFF. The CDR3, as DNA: TGTGCCAGCAGCTTAGCCACTAGCGGGGTGCGAGCCACCGGGGAGCTGTTTTTT.

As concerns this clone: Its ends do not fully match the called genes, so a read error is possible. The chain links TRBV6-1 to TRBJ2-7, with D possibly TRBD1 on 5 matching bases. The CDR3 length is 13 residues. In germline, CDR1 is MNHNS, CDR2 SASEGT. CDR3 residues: CGSSKQETYEQNF. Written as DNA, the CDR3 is TGTGGCAGCAGTAAACAGGAAACCTACGAGCAGAACTTC.

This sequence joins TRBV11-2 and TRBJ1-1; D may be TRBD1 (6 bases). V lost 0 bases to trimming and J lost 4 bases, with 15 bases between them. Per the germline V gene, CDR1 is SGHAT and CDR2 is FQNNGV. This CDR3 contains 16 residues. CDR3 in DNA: TGTGCCAGCAGCTTAGACGGACAGATCGGCGGCACTGAAGCTTTCTTT. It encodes CASSLDGQIGGTEAFF.

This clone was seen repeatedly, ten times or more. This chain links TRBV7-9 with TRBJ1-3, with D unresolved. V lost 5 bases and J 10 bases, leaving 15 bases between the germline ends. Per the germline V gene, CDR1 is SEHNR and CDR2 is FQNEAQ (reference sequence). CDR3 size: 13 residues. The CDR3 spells CASSVRPGGTIYF. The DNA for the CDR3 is TGTGCCAGCAGCGTGCGGCCGGGTGGGACCATATATTTT.

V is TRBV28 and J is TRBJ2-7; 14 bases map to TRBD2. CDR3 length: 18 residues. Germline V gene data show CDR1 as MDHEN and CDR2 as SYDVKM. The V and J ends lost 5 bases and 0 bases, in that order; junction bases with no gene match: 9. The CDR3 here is CASSPGLAGGRSSYEQYF. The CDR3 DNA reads TGTGCCAGCAGTCCCGGACTAGCGGGAGGCAGGAGCTCCTACGAGCAGTACTTC. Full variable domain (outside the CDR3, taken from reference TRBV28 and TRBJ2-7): DVKVTQSSRYLVKRTGEKVFLECVQDMDHENMFWYRQDPGLGLRLIYFSYDVKMKEKGDIPEGYSVSREKKERFSLILESASTNQTSMYLCASSPGLAGGRSSYEQYFGPGTRLTVT.

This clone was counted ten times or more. The CDR3 is CASRRQGASGNTIYF. The CDR3 DNA reads TGTGCCAGCAGGAGACAGGGGGCGAGTGGAAACACCATATATTTT. The chain combines TRBV2 with TRBJ1-3; 10 nucleotides agree with TRBD1. Germline CDR1 SNHLY, CDR2 FYNNEI. The CDR3 sequence is 15 residues long. J was trimmed by 3 bases and V by 6 bases; bases with no gene match: 5.

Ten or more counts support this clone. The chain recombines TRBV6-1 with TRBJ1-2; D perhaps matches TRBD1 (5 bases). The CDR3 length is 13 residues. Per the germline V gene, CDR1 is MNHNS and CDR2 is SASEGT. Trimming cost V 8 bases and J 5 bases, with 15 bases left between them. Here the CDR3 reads CASRLGGGYGYTF. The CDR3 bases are TGTGCCAGCCGCCTGGGGGGGGGGTATGGCTACACCTTC.

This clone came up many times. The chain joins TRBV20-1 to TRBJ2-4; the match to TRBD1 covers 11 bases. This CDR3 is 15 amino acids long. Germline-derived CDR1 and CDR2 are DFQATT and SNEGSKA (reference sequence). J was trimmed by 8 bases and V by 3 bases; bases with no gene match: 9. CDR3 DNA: TGCAGTGCTAGGCAGGACAGGGGGCCGATGGACATTCAGTACTTC. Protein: CSARQDRGPMDIQYF.

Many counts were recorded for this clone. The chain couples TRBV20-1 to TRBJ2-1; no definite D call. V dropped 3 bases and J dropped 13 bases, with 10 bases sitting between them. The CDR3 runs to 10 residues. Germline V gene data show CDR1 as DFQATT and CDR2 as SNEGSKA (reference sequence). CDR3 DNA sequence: TGCAGTGCTAGTTGGGAAGATCAGTTCTTC. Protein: CSASWEDQFF.

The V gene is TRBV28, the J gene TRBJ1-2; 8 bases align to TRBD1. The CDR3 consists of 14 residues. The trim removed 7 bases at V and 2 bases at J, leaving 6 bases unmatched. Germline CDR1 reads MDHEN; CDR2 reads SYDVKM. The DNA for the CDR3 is TGTGCCAGCACCCCGACAGGGGTAAACTATGGCTACACCTTC. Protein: CASTPTGVNYGYTF.

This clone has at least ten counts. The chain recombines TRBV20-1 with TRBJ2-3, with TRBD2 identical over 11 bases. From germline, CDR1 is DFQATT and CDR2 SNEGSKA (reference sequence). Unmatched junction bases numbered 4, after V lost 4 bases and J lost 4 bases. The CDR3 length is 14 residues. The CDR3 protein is CSAIASGRPDTQYF. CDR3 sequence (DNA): TGCAGTGCTATAGCTAGCGGGAGGCCAGATACGCAGTATTTT.

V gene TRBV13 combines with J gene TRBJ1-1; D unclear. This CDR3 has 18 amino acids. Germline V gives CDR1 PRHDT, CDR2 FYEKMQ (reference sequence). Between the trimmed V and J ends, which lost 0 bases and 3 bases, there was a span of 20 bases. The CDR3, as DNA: TGTGCCAGCAGCTTAGGGACCCGACCAACTATCTGGGACACTGAAGCTTTCTTT. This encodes CASSLGTRPTIWDTEAFF.

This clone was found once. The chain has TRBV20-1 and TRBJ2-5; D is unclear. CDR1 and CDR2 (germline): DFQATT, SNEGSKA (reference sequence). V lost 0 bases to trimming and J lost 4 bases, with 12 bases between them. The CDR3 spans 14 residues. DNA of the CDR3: TGCAGTGCTAGAGATCGAGGTTGGGGAGAGACCCAGTACTTC. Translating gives CSARDRGWGETQYF.

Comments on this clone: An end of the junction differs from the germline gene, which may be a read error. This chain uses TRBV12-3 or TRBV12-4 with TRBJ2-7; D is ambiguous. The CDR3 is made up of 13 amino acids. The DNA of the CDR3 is TGTACCAGCAGCCTCGTGCCGCGCTACGAGCAGTACTTC. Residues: CTSSLVPRYEQYF.

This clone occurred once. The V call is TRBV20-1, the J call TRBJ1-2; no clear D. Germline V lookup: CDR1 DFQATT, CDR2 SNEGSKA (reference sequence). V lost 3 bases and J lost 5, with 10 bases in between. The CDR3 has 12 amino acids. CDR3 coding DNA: TGCAGTGCTAGTGTAGGGAGTTATGGCTACACCTTC. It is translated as CSASVGSYGYTF.

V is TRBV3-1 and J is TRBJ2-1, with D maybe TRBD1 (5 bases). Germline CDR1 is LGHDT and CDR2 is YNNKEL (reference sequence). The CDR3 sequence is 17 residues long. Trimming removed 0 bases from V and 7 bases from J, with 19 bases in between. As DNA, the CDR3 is TGTGCCAGCAGCCAAGATTTAGGTCAGGGAATCTCGAATGAGCAGTTCTTC. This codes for CASSQDLGQGISNEQFF.

CDR3 in amino acids: CASGLTSRGGQGNTGELFF. Written as DNA, the CDR3 is TGTGCTAGTGGTTTGACCAGCCGGGGGGGACAGGGGAACACCGGGGAGCTGTTTTTT. The chain has TRBV12-5 and TRBJ2-2, with D maybe TRBD1 (9 bases). Deletions cut 2 bases from V and 1 base from J, with 20 bases between. CDR1 is LGHNT and CDR2 is FRNRAP in the germline V gene. The CDR3 is made up of 19 amino acids.

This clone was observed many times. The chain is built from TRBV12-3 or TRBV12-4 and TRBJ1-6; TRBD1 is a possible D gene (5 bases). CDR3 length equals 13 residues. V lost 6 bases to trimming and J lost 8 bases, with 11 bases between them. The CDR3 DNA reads TGTGCCAGCAGCTTTGACAGAGATTCACCCCTCCACTTT. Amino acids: CASSFDRDSPLHF.

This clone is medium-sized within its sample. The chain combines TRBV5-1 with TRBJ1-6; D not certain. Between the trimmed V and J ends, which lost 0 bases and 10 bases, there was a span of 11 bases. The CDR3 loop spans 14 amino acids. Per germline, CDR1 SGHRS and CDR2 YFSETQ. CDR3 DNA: TGCGCCAGCAGCTTGGATAGGCCCGACTCACCCCTCCACTTT. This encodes CASSLDRPDSPLHF. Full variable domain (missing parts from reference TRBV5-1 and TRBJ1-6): KAGVTQTPRYLIKTRGQQVTLSCSPISGHRSVSWYQQTPGQGLQFLFEYFSETQRNKGNFPGRFSGRQFSNSRSEMNVSTLELGDSALYLCASSLDRPDSPLHFGNGTRLTVT.